This T cell receptor (beta chain) was sequenced during a study of blood T cell repertoires in COVID-19. Method: immunoSEQ multiplex PCR; TCRdb's copy keeps in-frame clones and lacks some. The sample yields 300,000 to 350,000 clones, roughly 85% seen once. Per the germline V gene, CDR1 is SGHRS and CDR2 is YFSETQ. The V gene lost 2 bases and the J gene lost 2 bases, with 17 bases spanning the gap. This CDR3 contains 17 residues. V is TRBV5-1 and J is TRBJ1-3, with a weak D call TRBD1 (5 bases). The sequence was obtained from a man aged 25 to 40 who had recovered from COVID-19. Specimen: PBMCs or T cells enriched from blood (not recorded which). In DNA form, the CDR3 reads TGCGCCAGCAGCTTCTCTCCGGGGGGGAATCCTGGAAACACCATATATTTT. Translation: CASSFSPGGNPGNTIYF.